The TCR beta chain under discussion was sequenced for a study of shared clonotypes between healthy human individuals (dated by TCRdb to the early 2020s). For the wider study: A couple of women and a few men aged 18 to 49 years were included in the cohort. Different laboratories and diverse techniques were used to prepare libraries and sequence TCR repertoires, to increase sequencing depth and limit assay-specific biases. Leukapheresis yielded between about 0.94 and 8.9 billion PBMCs per donor. The study deeply sequenced blood TCR repertoires of 5 or 6 healthy adults to estimate repertoire size and the extent of clonotype sharing between individuals. For each donor, three plates each were used for CD4 naive and CD4 memory, two plates were used for CD8 naive, and one plate was used for CD8 memory.

What the research found in general, with its limitations: When a handful of donors were compared, the shared fraction of clonotypes was 5% to 6.5% for naive CD4, approximately 3.5% for naive CD8, more than 2% for memory CD4, and around 0.4% for memory CD8. Even with the large sequencing depth, rarefaction of the sorted-subset datasets indicated that sequencing was incomplete. The genetic and exposure-history diversity represented was limited by the small number of donors. Based on pairwise subsampling, the degree of clonotype sharing among donors was expected to be affected by sequencing depth. Larger estimated clonotype richness was generally found for naive subsets than for memory subsets. Sampling was limited to blood, and TCR repertoires in tissue likely differ from TCR repertoires in blood. Higher generation probabilities were observed for clonotypes shared by all four sorted-subset donors than for non-shared clonotypes.

TCR CDR3 regions were amplified from genomic DNA by multiplex PCR using the deep immunoSEQ assay. For each cell subset, the extracted genomic DNA was distributed evenly across all wells of several immunoSEQ 96-well plates, and each plate served as one replicate. For sorted subsets, around 200 ng genomic DNA, equal to approximately 30,000 T cell genomes, was loaded into each replicate PCR. The purified libraries were quantified using a Qubit 3.0 fluorometer, sized with a Bioanalyzer 2100, and then quantified again using the KAPA Library Quantification kit. Every immunoSEQ 96-well plate was sequenced on a dedicated single-read 150-cycle Illumina NextSeq 550 flow cell. As for the original processing: The immunoSEQ output contained only junctional sequences without quality scores, so filtering could not match that applied to full-length reads. To assign V/J genes and CDR3, sequences were annotated against IMGT germline references using PyIR, a Python wrapper for IgBLAST v1.9. Reads were removed for weak V/J assignments (E-value above 1e-6), missing CDR3, stop codons, out-of-frame junctions, or ambiguous translated residues. V3J clonotypes were defined as sequences sharing the same inferred V gene, J gene, and CDR3 amino acid sequence. The percentage overlap between two repertoires was calculated by dividing the number of shared unique clonotypes by the size of the smaller repertoire. Repertoire richness was assessed with RTK rarefaction, the Chao1 estimator, and Recon v2.1 estimates of unobserved clonotypes. OLGA was used to compute generation probabilities for all TCRbeta clonotypes that the gDNA method yielded from a few donors. TCRdb obtained this table from immuneACCESS and retained in-frame rearrangements with V and J assigned. These tables miss some clones; where compared with another copy, unresolved V genes account for less than half of the shortfall, and the remainder is unexplained. Clone size and the V and J calls come from that table; the DNA yielded D and trimming. The table for this sample lists approximately 1.1 million clones; about 84% of them were counted only once. The ten top clones hold 0.5% to 0.6% of the sample.

From the cysteine through the phenylalanine, the CDR3 covers 13 amino acids. Here the CDR3 DNA is all that survives: 39 bases in frame from base 1. CDR1 SEHNR and CDR2 FQNEAQ are derived from the germline V gene (reference sequence). V loses 7 bases, J loses 1 base, and the germline ends lie 10 bases apart. Healthy HIV-negative adults with no recently reported acute infections or vaccinations were included as donors. All donors were Caucasian adults living in Nashville, Tennessee, USA. CD4+ T cells were enriched through magnetic negative selection, after which naive cells were positively selected on CD45RA and the remaining negative fraction served as the memory subset. After blood collection by leukapheresis, PBMCs were isolated using Ficoll-Histopaque density gradient centrifugation and then cryopreserved in the vapor phase of liquid nitrogen. Purity and quantity of every magnetically sorted T cell population were checked by analytical flow cytometry. From each sorted fraction, genomic DNA was isolated and quantified by UV absorbance on a Nanodrop 2000c.

Of note for this clone: Its specific antigen is unknown. The input lacks base qualities; no much larger clone sits a single base away.

This chain joins TRBV7-9 to TRBJ1-1; the D gene is perhaps TRBD1, on 5 matching bases. Sequencing was carried out using memory CD4+ T cells from PBMCs. The cell subset or site tag for this specimen amounts to: CD45RA-negative fraction. This clonotype was obtained from a man aged 18 to 35 in good health. Some clones in this sample may be carry-over from other donors' samples. CDR3 sequence: CASKPTGNTEAFF. The sequenced DNA: TGTGCCAGCAAACCCACAGGGAACACTGAAGCTTTCTTT. This CDR3, with the reference TRBV7-9 and TRBJ1-1 proteins standing in past its ends, gives the full variable domain DTGVSQNPRHKITKRGQNVTFRCDPISEHNRLYWYRQTLGQGPEFLTYFQNEAQLEKSRLLSDRFSAERPKGSFSTLEIQRTEQGDSAMYLCASKPTGNTEAFFGQGTRLTVV.